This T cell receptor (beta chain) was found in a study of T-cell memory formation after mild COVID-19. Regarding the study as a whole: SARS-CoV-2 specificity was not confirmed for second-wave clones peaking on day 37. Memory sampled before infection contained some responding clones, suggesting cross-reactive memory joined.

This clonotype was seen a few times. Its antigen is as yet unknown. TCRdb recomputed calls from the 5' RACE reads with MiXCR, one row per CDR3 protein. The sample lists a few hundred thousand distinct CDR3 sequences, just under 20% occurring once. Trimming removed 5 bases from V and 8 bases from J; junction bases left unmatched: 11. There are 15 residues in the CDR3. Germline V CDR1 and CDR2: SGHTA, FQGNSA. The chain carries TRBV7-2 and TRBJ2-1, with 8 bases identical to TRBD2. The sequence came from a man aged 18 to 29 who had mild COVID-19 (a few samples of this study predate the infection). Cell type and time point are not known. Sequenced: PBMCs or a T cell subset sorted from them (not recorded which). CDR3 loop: CASSDRAGADDEQFF. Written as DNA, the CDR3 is TGTGCCAGCAGCGATAGAGCGGGGGCAGATGATGAGCAGTTCTTC.